Following are 21 T cell receptor beta chains from one sample sequenced in a study of blood T cell repertoires in COVID-19. This table comes from immunoSEQ multiplex PCR, and its TCRdb copy is limited to in-frame clones, with some not included. The sample records fewer than 200,000 clones, around four fifths being singletons. The sample was peripheral blood. The receptors come from a woman in her 70s with COVID-19, enrolled during active disease.

This chain connects TRBV5-1 to TRBJ2-3; no clear D. The CDR3 consists of 13 residues. Germline lookup yields CDR1 SGHRS and CDR2 YFSETQ. Trimming cost V 0 bases and J 6 bases, with 8 bases left between them. The CDR3 DNA follows: TGCGCCAGCAGCTTGGGTCTAGAGGATACGCAGTATTTT. It is translated as CASSLGLEDTQYF.

This clone is a singleton in its sample. The chain has TRBV4-3 and TRBJ1-6; 7 nucleotides agree with TRBD1. V was clipped by 0 bases and J by 2 bases; unmatched bases: 7. CDR1 LGHNA and CDR2 YSLEER come from the germline V gene. This CDR3 region has 18 residues. CDR3 DNA sequence: TGCGCCAGCAGCCAAGACAGGGGGGATAGCGCCTATAATTCACCCCTCCACTTT. Translated, it gives CASSQDRGDSAYNSPLHF.

The chain combines TRBV6-5 with TRBJ1-1; D perhaps matches TRBD1 (5 bases). CDR3 length equals 16 residues. The germline CDR1 and CDR2 sequences are MNHEY and SVGAGI. Deletions cut 0 bases from V and 0 bases from J, with 11 bases between. As DNA, the CDR3 is TGTGCCAGCAGTTACTCTCCGGGGGGACTGAACACTGAAGCTTTCTTT. It specifies CASSYSPGGLNTEAFF.

This clone has just one count. The chain carries TRBV7-9 and TRBJ1-2; 10 bases map to TRBD1. The germline V gene encodes CDR1 SEHNR and CDR2 FQNEAQ (reference sequence). This CDR3 is 18 amino acids long. J lost 0 bases, V lost 6 bases, and 13 bases had no gene match. The CDR3 DNA is TGTGCCAGCAGTAAGCGGGGGACAGGGGAAATATCTAACTATGGCTACACCTTC. It codes for CASSKRGTGEISNYGYTF. The complete variable domain, with remaining parts taken from reference TRBV7-9 and TRBJ1-2, reads DTGVSQNPRHKITKRGQNVTFRCDPISEHNRLYWYRQTLGQGPEFLTYFQNEAQLEKSRLLSDRFSAERPKGSFSTLEIQRTEQGDSAMYLCASSKRGTGEISNYGYTFGSGTRLTVV.

This chain links TRBV24-1 with TRBJ2-3; TRBD2 aligns across 8 bases. The CDR3 runs 14 residues. The ends lost 3 bases at V and 3 bases at J; junction bases unmatched: 1. Looked up from germline, CDR1 is KGHDR and CDR2 is SFDVKD. This CDR3 reads CATSDGGRTDTQYF. CDR3 DNA sequence: TGTGCCACCAGTGATGGCGGGAGGACAGATACGCAGTATTTT.

This sequence joins TRBV11-2 and TRBJ2-1, with TRBD2 matching over 7 bases. The CDR3 length is 16 residues. V shed 5 bases and J 0 bases; nucleotides not matched to a gene: 7. Germline V CDR1 and CDR2: SGHAT, FQNNGV. CDR3 in amino acids: CASSQGGHYSYNEQFF. CDR3 nucleotides: TGTGCCAGCAGCCAGGGAGGGCACTACTCCTACAATGAGCAGTTCTTC.

The J gene is TRBJ1-4, the V gene TRBV10-1, with a possible D match to TRBD1 (5 bases). Per the germline V gene, CDR1 is WNHNN and CDR2 is SYGVQD (reference sequence). The V end lost 0 bases, the J end lost 13 bases, and 12 bases lay between the germline ends. The CDR3 totals 13 residues. The CDR3 protein is CASSESGTYGLFF. The CDR3, as DNA: TGCGCCAGCAGTGAGTCAGGGACTTACGGACTGTTTTTT.

The gene calls are TRBV7-6 and TRBJ1-3; tentatively, D is TRBD1 (5 bases). The CDR3 extends over 17 amino acids. Trimming took 3 bases from V and 0 from J, leaving 15 bases between them. Germline V gene data show CDR1 as SGHVS and CDR2 as FNYEAQ. CDR3 bases: TGTGCCAGCAGCTTCCCCGCGGGAGGGACCTCTGGAAACACCATATATTTT. It yields the protein CASSFPAGGTSGNTIYF. The variable domain in full, completed from reference TRBV7-6 and TRBJ1-3, reads GAGVSQSPRYKVTKRGQDVALRCDPISGHVSLYWYRQALGQGPEFLTYFNYEAQQDKSGLPNDRFSAERPEGSISTLTIQRTEQRDSAMYRCASSFPAGGTSGNTIYFGEGSWLTVV.

The V and J genes are TRBV7-8 and TRBJ1-2; 9 positions match TRBD1. The germline gives CDR1 SGHVS, CDR2 FQNEAQ. Trimming cost V 5 bases and J 7 bases; bases outside gene matches: 11. The CDR3 has 15 amino acids. CDR3 region: CASSRPTGGSRGYTF. CDR3 nucleotide sequence: TGTGCCAGCAGCCGCCCGACAGGGGGTTCGCGTGGCTACACCTTC.

The gene calls are TRBV5-4 and TRBJ2-3; 7 positions agree with TRBD2. Germline V gene lookup returns CDR1 SGHNT and CDR2 YYREEE (reference sequence). The CDR3 loop spans 16 amino acids. With 0 bases clipped from V and 2 bases from J, the junction kept 6 bases outside the gene matches. The CDR3 DNA reads as TGTGCCAGCAGCTTGGCCCCAGCGGGAACCACAGATACGCAGTATTTT. Translating it yields CASSLAPAGTTDTQYF.

The chain is built from TRBV4-3 and TRBJ2-4; 8 bases fit TRBD1. The length of the CDR3 is 17 residues. CDR1 and CDR2 (germline): LGHNA, YSLEER. V shed 3 bases, J shed 8 bases, and the junction held 15 bases outside the gene matches. The CDR3 DNA is TGCGCCAGCAGCCAGGCCTGGGGACAGGCCCAGGGAGACATTCAGTACTTC. Its translation is CASSQAWGQAQGDIQYF.

This clone has more than one count but fewer than ten. V and J are TRBV6-2 or TRBV6-3 and TRBJ1-1; D gene uncertain. V was shortened by 1 base and J by 0 bases, with 3 bases between the two germline ends. The CDR3 extends over 13 amino acids. CDR1 MNHEY and CDR2 SVGEGT come from the germline V gene. CDR3 region: CASSYFMNTEAFF. CDR3 DNA sequence: TGTGCCAGCAGTTACTTTATGAACACTGAAGCTTTCTTT.

The chain couples TRBV29-1 to TRBJ2-3; D is possibly TRBD1 (5 bases). V lost 4 bases and J lost 4, with 9 bases in between. Germline V gene lookup returns CDR1 SQVTM and CDR2 ANQGSEA. This CDR3 contains 12 residues. CDR3 coding DNA: TGCAGCGTTGCAAGGGGCTCAGATACGCAGTATTTT. As protein: CSVARGSDTQYF.

The chain carries TRBV6-6 and TRBJ1-2, with 9 bases matching TRBD1. The CDR3 spans 15 residues. V trimming: 1 base; J trimming: 4 bases; junction bases outside the gene matches: 4. Per germline, CDR1 MNHNY and CDR2 SVGAGI (reference sequence). CDR3 sequence reads: CASSYLGQGPYGYTF. The CDR3 nucleotides are TGTGCCAGCAGTTACTTGGGACAGGGCCCCTATGGCTACACCTTC.

The chain employs TRBV28 and TRBJ2-7, with D possibly matching TRBD1 (5 bases). Trimming shortened V by 5 bases and J by 0 bases, and 14 bases separated the two germline ends. In germline, CDR1 is MDHEN, CDR2 SYDVKM. The CDR3 runs to 15 residues. The CDR3 DNA reads as TGTGCCAGCAGTGCCCCCCGACAGAGCTCCTACGAGCAGTACTTC. Translation gives CASSAPRQSSYEQYF.

A single count supports this clone. This chain joins TRBV15 and TRBJ2-1; TRBD2 is a possible D gene (6 bases). Trimming left V 0 bases short and J 2 bases short, with 11 bases between. Looked up from germline, CDR1 is LNHNV and CDR2 is YYDKDF (reference sequence). The CDR3 sequence is 16 residues long. The DNA of the CDR3 is TGTGCCACCAGCAGAGAGCCGGGACTCACCTACAATGAGCAGTTCTTC. Translating it yields CATSREPGLTYNEQFF.

The sample holds a few counts of this clone. V is TRBV4-3 and J is TRBJ1-4, with D maybe TRBD1 (5 bases). The V gene's germline CDR1 is LGHNA and CDR2 YSLEER. V shed 1 base and J shed 0 bases, with 15 bases lying between them. The CDR3 totals 18 residues. As DNA, the CDR3 is TGCGCCAGCAGCCAAGCCCTCCTCGGGGGTGCAACTAATGAAAAACTGTTTTTT. Amino acid sequence: CASSQALLGGATNEKLFF.

The gene calls are TRBV24-1 and TRBJ1-5, with 8 bases aligning to TRBD1. V was pared by 3 bases and J by 3 bases, with 3 bases of the junction left unmatched. The germline V gene encodes CDR1 KGHDR and CDR2 SFDVKD. CDR3 length: 15 residues. CDR3: CATSDPDRDNQPQHF. The CDR3 DNA reads TGTGCCACCAGTGATCCGGACAGGGACAATCAGCCCCAGCATTTT.

This rearrangement joins TRBV28 to TRBJ2-7, with TRBD1 identical over 9 bases. After removal of 6 bases from V and 7 bases from J, the junction contained 7 bases not matched to a gene. The CDR3 is made up of 13 amino acids. CDR1 is MDHEN and CDR2 is SYDVKM in the germline V gene. This CDR3 is CASRSGTGREQYF. CDR3 bases: TGTGCCAGCAGGTCCGGGACAGGGAGGGAGCAGTACTTC.

There are a few counts of this clone. The J gene is TRBJ2-7, the V gene TRBV28; possible D gene TRBD1, 5 bases. The germline V gene has CDR1 MDHEN and CDR2 SYDVKM. The CDR3 runs to 16 residues. Trimming cost V 7 bases and J 0 bases, with 19 bases left between them. CDR3 nucleotide sequence: TGTGCCAGCACGCGACTCGACAGTTTTAGCTCCTACGAGCAGTACTTC. Protein product: CASTRLDSFSSYEQYF.

The chain employs TRBV7-8 and TRBJ2-3, with 8 bases that match TRBD2. The germline V gene encodes CDR1 SGHVS and CDR2 FQNEAQ. The V and J ends lost 5 bases and 1 base, in that order; junction bases with no gene match: 14. The CDR3 spans 18 residues. The CDR3 bases are TGTGCCAGCAGCATACGGAGCGGGAGTCTACGGGGCACAGATACGCAGTATTTT. Translating gives CASSIRSGSLRGTDTQYF. The whole variable domain, filled in from reference TRBV7-8 and TRBJ2-3, reads GAGVSQSPRYKVAKRGQDVALRCDPISGHVSLFWYQQALGQGPEFLTYFQNEAQLDKSGLPSDRFFAERPEGSVSTLKIQRTQQEDSAVYLCASSIRSGSLRGTDTQYFGPGTRLTVL.